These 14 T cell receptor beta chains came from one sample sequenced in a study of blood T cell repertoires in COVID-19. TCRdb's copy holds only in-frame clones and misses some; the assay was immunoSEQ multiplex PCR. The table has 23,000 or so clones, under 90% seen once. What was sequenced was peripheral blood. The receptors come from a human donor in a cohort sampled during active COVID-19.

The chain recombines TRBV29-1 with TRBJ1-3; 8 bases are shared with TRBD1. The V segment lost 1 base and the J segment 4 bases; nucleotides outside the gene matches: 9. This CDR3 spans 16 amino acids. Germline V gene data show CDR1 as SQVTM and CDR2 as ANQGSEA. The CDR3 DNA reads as TGCAGCGTTGAAGGGGGACAGGCTCTGGAGGGAAACACCATATATTTT. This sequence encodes CSVEGGQALEGNTIYF.

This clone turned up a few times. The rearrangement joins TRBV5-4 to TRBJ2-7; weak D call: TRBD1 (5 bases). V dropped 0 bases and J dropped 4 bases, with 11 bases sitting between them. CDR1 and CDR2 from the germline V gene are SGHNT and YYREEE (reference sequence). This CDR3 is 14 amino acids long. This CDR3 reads CASSLEQGYYEQYF. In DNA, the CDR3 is TGTGCCAGCAGCTTGGAGCAGGGATATTACGAGCAGTACTTC. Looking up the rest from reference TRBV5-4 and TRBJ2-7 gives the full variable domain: ETGVTQSPTHLIKTRGQQVTLRCSSQSGHNTVSWYQQALGQGPQFIFQYYREEENGRGNFPPRFSGLQFPNYSSELNVNALELDDSALYLCASSLEQGYYEQYFGPGTRLTVT.

Written as DNA, the CDR3 is TGCGCCAGCAGCTACACACCGGGACATAGCACAGATACGCAGTATTTT. Translating gives CASSYTPGHSTDTQYF. The gene calls are TRBV5-1 and TRBJ2-3; tentatively, D is TRBD1 (6 bases). Deletions cut 3 bases from V and 0 bases from J, with 14 bases between. CDR1 and CDR2 (germline): SGHRS, YFSETQ. CDR3 length equals 16 residues.

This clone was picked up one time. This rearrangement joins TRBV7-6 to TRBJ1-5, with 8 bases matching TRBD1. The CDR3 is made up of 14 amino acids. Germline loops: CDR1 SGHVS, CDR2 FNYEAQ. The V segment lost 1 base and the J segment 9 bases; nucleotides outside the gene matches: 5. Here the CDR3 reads CASSLGQDRAPQHF. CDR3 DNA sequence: TGTGCCAGCAGCTTAGGGCAGGACAGGGCGCCCCAGCATTTT.

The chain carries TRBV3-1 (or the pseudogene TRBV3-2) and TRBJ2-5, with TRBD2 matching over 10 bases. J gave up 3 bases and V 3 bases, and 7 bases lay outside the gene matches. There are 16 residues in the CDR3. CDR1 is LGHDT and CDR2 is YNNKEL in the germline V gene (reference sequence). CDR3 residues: CASSHAGTSVEETQYF. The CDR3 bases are TGTGCCAGCAGCCATGCCGGGACTAGCGTAGAAGAGACCCAGTACTTC.

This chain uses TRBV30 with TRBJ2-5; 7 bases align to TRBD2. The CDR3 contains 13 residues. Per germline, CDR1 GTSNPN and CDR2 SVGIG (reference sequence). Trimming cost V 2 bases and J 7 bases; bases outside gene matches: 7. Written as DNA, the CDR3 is TGTGCCTGGAGTTCGGGGGGTCAGGGGACCCAGTACTTC. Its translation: CAWSSGGQGTQYF.

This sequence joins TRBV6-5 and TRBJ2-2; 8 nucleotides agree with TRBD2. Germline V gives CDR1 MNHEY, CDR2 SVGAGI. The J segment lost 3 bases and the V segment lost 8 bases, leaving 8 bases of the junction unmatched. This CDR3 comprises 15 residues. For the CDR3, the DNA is TGTGCCAGCTCTAACGGGGGGGTCGACACCGGGGAGCTGTTTTTT. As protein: CASSNGGVDTGELFF.

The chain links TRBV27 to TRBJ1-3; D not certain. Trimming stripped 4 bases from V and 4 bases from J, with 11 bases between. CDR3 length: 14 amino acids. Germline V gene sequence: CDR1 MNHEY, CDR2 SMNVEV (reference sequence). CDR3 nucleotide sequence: TGTGCCAGCAGTTCCGCAGGCTTCGGAAACACCATATATTTT. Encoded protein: CASSSAGFGNTIYF.

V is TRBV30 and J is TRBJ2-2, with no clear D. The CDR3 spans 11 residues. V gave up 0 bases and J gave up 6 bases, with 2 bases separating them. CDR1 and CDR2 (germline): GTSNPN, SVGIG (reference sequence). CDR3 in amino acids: CAWSVSGELFF. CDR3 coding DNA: TGTGCCTGGAGTGTCTCCGGGGAGCTGTTTTTT.

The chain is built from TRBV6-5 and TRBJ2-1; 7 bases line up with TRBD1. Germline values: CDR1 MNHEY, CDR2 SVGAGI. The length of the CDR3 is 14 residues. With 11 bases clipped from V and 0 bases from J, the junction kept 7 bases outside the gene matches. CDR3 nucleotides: TGTGCCGGGACCCGGGACAGCTCCTACAATGAGCAGTTCTTC. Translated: CAGTRDSSYNEQFF.

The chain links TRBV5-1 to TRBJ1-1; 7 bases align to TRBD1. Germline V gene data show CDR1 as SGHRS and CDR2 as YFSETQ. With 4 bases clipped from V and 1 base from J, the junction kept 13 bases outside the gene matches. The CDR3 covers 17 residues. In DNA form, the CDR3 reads TGCGCCAGCAGCCTGGGGTTCACTTGGGACAGGAACACTGAAGCTTTCTTT. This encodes CASSLGFTWDRNTEAFF.

The CDR3 protein is CASSPGTGGDYGYTF. The CDR3 DNA reads as TGTGCCAGCTCACCAGGGACAGGGGGCGACTATGGCTACACCTTC. This sequence joins TRBV18 and TRBJ1-2, with 12 bases aligning to TRBD1. The V gene end was trimmed by 2 bases and the J gene end by 3 bases; junction bases not matched to a gene: 1. Germline V gene data show CDR1 as KGHSH and CDR2 as LQKENI. There are 15 residues in the CDR3.

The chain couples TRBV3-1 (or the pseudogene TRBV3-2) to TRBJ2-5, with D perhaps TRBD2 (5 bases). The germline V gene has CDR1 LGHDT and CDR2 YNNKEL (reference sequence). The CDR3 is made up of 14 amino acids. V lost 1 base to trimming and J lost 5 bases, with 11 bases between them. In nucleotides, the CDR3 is TGTGCCAGCAGCCAAGGGGCTTGGGAGGAGACCCAGTACTTC. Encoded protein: CASSQGAWEETQYF.

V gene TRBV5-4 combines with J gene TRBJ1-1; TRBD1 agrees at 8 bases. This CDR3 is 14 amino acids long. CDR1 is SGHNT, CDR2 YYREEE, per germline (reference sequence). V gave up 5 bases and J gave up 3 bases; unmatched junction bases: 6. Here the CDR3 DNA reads TGTGCCAGCAGGCAGAACAGGGGGGACACTGAAGCTTTCTTT. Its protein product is CASRQNRGDTEAFF. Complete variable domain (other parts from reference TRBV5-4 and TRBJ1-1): ETGVTQSPTHLIKTRGQQVTLRCSSQSGHNTVSWYQQALGQGPQFIFQYYREEENGRGNFPPRFSGLQFPNYSSELNVNALELDDSALYLCASRQNRGDTEAFFGQGTRLTVV.